This T cell receptor (beta chain) originates from a study of T cell clones after liver transplantation. Study information: Immunosuppression withdrawal was tried within 2 years after liver transplantation in this trial.

In the case of this clone: The antigen remains undetermined.

Study findings and constraints: Post-transplant time points were not standardized, so conclusions are preliminary. Low donor cell numbers restricted donor-reactive repertoire measurement in two subjects. Post-transplant, graft-donor-reactive CD4 TCRbeta sequences in blood dropped significantly in most of the 8 subjects.

The method was immunoSEQ multiplex PCR; TCRdb's version includes in-frame clones alone and lacks a portion of them. The profile covers tens of thousands of clones, with roughly 80% appearing a single time and less than 0.6% taken by the ten largest. V lost 6 bases, J lost 1 base, and 16 bases lay in between. In germline, CDR1 is SEHNR, CDR2 FQNEAQ (reference sequence). The CDR3 spans 16 residues. This clonotype was obtained from a human patient who received a liver transplant. Part of the T cells may come from the graft donor. The sequences come from CD4+ T cells from blood, collected 45 to 47 months after liver transplant. This chain links TRBV7-9 with TRBJ2-4, with no clear D. DNA for the CDR3: TGTGCCAGCAGACCAAACAGCGCGTCGGCCAAAAACATTCAGTACTTC. This translates into CASRPNSASAKNIQYF.